The clone carrying this T cell receptor beta chain was counted many times. What it binds is not known. The T cells used for sorted libraries numbered roughly 970,000, either CD4+ or CD8+. Trimming removed 0 bases at V and 5 bases at J, with 12 bases between. The CDR3 contains 14 residues. Germline CDR1 reads SGDLS; CDR2 reads YYNGEE. The method for making cDNA was 5'RACE, and it used 10-nucleotide random UMIs. TCRdb fed the 5' RACE reads into MiXCR, producing one record per CDR3 protein. The sample lists about 55,000 distinct CDR3 sequences; about 4% were seen once. These data originate in a study of neurological immune-mediated disorders. General study results and limits: None of the CDR3 amino acid sequences of expanded clones were shared across subjects, and this suggested private repertoires in all groups. The study found the most TCR clonal expansion in HTLV-1-associated myelopathy and the least in multiple sclerosis, below healthy controls.

The TCR was taken from a woman aged 40 to 50 with multiple sclerosis. Sequencing was carried out using CD4+ T cells from blood. The genes are TRBV9 and TRBJ2-7, with unresolved D. DNA of the CDR3: TGTGCCAGCAGCGTAGGAGTAGGGTGGAACGAGCAGTACTTC. It codes for CASSVGVGWNEQYF.